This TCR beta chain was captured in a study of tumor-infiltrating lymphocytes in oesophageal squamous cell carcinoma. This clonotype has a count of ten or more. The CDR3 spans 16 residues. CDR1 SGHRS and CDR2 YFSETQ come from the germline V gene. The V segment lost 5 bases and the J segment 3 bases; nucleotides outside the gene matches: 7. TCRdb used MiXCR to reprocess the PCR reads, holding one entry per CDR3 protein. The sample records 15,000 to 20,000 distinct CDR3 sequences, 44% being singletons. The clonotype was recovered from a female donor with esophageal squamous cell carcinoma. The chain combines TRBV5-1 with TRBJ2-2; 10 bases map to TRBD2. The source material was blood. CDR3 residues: CASSPLAGEDTGELFF. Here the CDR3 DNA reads TGCGCCAGCAGTCCTCTAGCGGGGGAGGACACCGGGGAGCTGTTTTTT. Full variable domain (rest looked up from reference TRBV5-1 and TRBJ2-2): KAGVTQTPRYLIKTRGQQVTLSCSPISGHRSVSWYQQTPGQGLQFLFEYFSETQRNKGNFPGRFSGRQFSNSRSEMNVSTLELGDSALYLCASSPLAGEDTGELFFGEGSRLTVL.